This entry is about one T cell receptor (beta chain). The entry originates in a study of shared T cell receptors in the human thymus. Measured with immunoSEQ multiplex PCR; TCRdb has only the in-frame clones, and not every one. Among hundreds of thousands of clones listed, about 84% were seen once. The CDR3 extends over 15 amino acids. V shed 0 bases, J shed 4 bases, and the junction held 5 bases outside the gene matches. Germline values: CDR1 SGDLS, CDR2 YYNGEE. This sample was also put to use in a study of human thymus T cells.

The chain has TRBV9 and TRBJ2-3; TRBD2 agrees at 7 bases. This clonotype was sampled from a boy in the first two years of life with a congenital heart defect. Sequencing used thymocytes. This CDR3 is CASSVGTGGSDTQYF. The CDR3 DNA follows: TGTGCCAGCAGCGTAGGAACGGGAGGTTCAGATACGCAGTATTTT.